This T cell receptor (beta chain) originates from a study of control samples from healthy donors and cancer patients. Some clones are missing from TCRdb's copy, which holds only in-frame ones; the method was immunoSEQ multiplex PCR. The data show 60,000 to 95,000 clones, 75% to 90% seen once. The CDR3 covers 14 residues. Germline CDR1 SGHVS, CDR2 FQNEAQ. The V end lost 2 bases, the J end lost 1 base, and 8 bases lay between the germline ends. Sample: PBMCs. The chain combines TRBV7-8 with TRBJ1-1; D is unclear. The sequence came from a woman in her forties or fifties with colorectal cancer. CDR3 region: CASSLIAGNTEAFF. In DNA form, the CDR3 reads TGTGCCAGCAGCTTAATCGCAGGGAACACTGAAGCTTTCTTT.